This passage covers 16 T cell receptor beta chains from one sample sequenced in a study of cytomegalovirus exposure and HLA in healthy donors. The data were produced by immunoSEQ multiplex PCR, yet TCRdb's version contains in-frame clones alone and is incomplete. The table shows 150,000 or so clones, with over 80% occurring only once. Sequencing used PBMCs. These receptors were taken from a woman in her 30s in good health and CMV-seropositive.

This chain joins TRBV13 and TRBJ1-4; 8 positions match TRBD1. V trimming: 3 bases; J trimming: 8 bases; junction bases outside the gene matches: 8. The CDR3 contains 15 residues. Germline-derived CDR1 and CDR2 are PRHDT and FYEKMQ (reference sequence). CDR3 bases: TGTGCCAGCAGCTTTTCAGGGGGCAGAGAGGAAAAACTGTTTTTT. This codes for CASSFSGGREEKLFF.

V gene TRBV7-9 combines with J gene TRBJ2-5, with a weak D call TRBD2 (5 bases). CDR3 length: 14 residues. Germline loops: CDR1 SEHNR, CDR2 FQNEAQ (reference sequence). Trimming left V 6 bases short and J 2 bases short, with 13 bases between. DNA for the CDR3: TGTGCCAGCAGTTACGTCGGCGGGCAAGAGACCCAGTACTTC. Residues: CASSYVGGQETQYF.

V usage is TRBV7-9 and J usage is TRBJ2-7; tentatively, D is TRBD1 (6 bases). The germline V gene has CDR1 SEHNR and CDR2 FQNEAQ (reference sequence). V was pared by 5 bases and J by 9 bases, with 11 bases between. This CDR3 comprises 11 residues. CDR3 amino acids: CASSPGVGQYF. As DNA, the CDR3 is TGTGCCAGCAGCCCAGGGGTAGGGCAGTACTTC.

The chain is built from TRBV13 and TRBJ2-7; 8 bases match TRBD2. CDR1 and CDR2 from the germline V gene are PRHDT and FYEKMQ (reference sequence). CDR3 length: 18 residues. V shed 0 bases and J 2 bases; nucleotides not matched to a gene: 12. The CDR3 DNA reads as TGTGCCAGCAGCTTAGGCCCCTCGGTAATAGCGGGGACCTACGAGCAGTACTTC. Its protein is CASSLGPSVIAGTYEQYF.

J is TRBJ2-5 and V is TRBV4-1; 10 bases map to TRBD1. From germline, CDR1 is MGHRA and CDR2 YSYEKL. This CDR3 spans 14 amino acids. V lost 1 base to trimming and J lost 8 bases; unmatched junction nucleotides: 4. CDR3 nucleotides: TGCGCCAGCAGCCAAGTCGGGACAGGGGTCACCCAGTACTTC. Residues: CASSQVGTGVTQYF.

This clone was picked up one time. This chain links TRBV5-1 with TRBJ2-4; 8 bases fit TRBD2. Germline CDR1 reads SGHRS; CDR2 reads YFSETQ. Germline trimming cut 4 bases from V and 3 bases from J; bases unmatched to any gene: 6. This CDR3 spans 15 amino acids. The CDR3 protein is CASSPLAGGKNIQYF. In nucleotides, the CDR3 is TGCGCCAGCAGCCCATTGGCGGGGGGCAAAAACATTCAGTACTTC.

This chain uses TRBV2 with TRBJ2-1; TRBD2 matches at 16 bases. V lost 0 bases, J lost 9 bases, and 5 bases stayed unmatched. This CDR3 contains 17 residues. Germline V gene lookup returns CDR1 SNHLY and CDR2 FYNNEI. CDR3 amino acids: CASSEAGLAGGLSEQFF. In DNA, the CDR3 is TGTGCCAGCAGTGAAGCGGGACTAGCGGGGGGGCTCAGTGAGCAGTTCTTC.

The chain combines TRBV28 with TRBJ2-5; D not certain. CDR1 MDHEN and CDR2 SYDVKM come from the germline V gene. V lost 6 bases to trimming and J lost 0 bases, with 5 bases between them. The CDR3 has 12 residues. CDR3 in DNA: TGTGCCAGCAGAGAGTACCAAGAGACCCAGTACTTC. Translated, it gives CASREYQETQYF.

This chain joins TRBV18 and TRBJ1-3; D gene unclear. The V end was cut by 4 bases, the J end by 0 bases, with 19 bases between. This CDR3 region has 18 residues. Looked up from germline, CDR1 is KGHSH and CDR2 is LQKENI. The DNA for the CDR3 is TGTGCCAGCTCACTATCTCTACGGGCGGGCGACTCTGGAAACACCATATATTTT. Translated, it gives CASSLSLRAGDSGNTIYF. The whole variable domain, remainder taken from reference TRBV18 and TRBJ1-3, is NAGVMQNPRHLVRRRGQEARLRCSPMKGHSHVYWYRQLPEEGLKFMVYLQKENIIDESGMPKERFSAEFPKEGPSILRIQQVVRGDSAAYFCASSLSLRAGDSGNTIYFGEGSWLTVV.

The rearrangement uses TRBV5-1 and TRBJ1-5; D remains ambiguous. The CDR3 covers 14 residues. In germline, CDR1 is SGHRS, CDR2 YFSETQ. The V gene lost 0 bases and the J gene lost 5 bases, with 9 bases spanning the gap. The CDR3: CASSLEEMDQPQHF. The DNA for the CDR3 is TGCGCCAGCAGCTTGGAGGAGATGGATCAGCCCCAGCATTTT.

The CDR3 region is CASSPVWSYEQYF. The CDR3, as DNA: TGTGCCAGCTCACCAGTGTGGAGCTACGAGCAGTACTTC. The rearrangement uses TRBV18 and TRBJ2-7; D gene unclear. The V gene's germline CDR1 is KGHSH and CDR2 LQKENI. The CDR3 sequence is 13 residues long. V was cut by 2 bases and J by 3 bases, with 8 bases left in between.

For the CDR3, the DNA is TGTGCCAGCAGCCCGAGCGGGGGGCCTTACAATGAGCAGTTCTTC. Protein sequence: CASSPSGGPYNEQFF. This sequence joins TRBV7-9 and TRBJ2-1; TRBD2 aligns across 9 bases. The germline CDR1 and CDR2 sequences are SEHNR and FQNEAQ (reference sequence). With 5 bases clipped from V and 4 bases from J, the junction kept 6 bases outside the gene matches. The CDR3 loop spans 15 amino acids.

This clone was recorded only once. The chain carries TRBV10-3 and TRBJ2-7, with a possible D match to TRBD2 (6 bases). The ends were cut back, 0 bases at V and 5 bases at J, with 17 bases in the middle. In germline, CDR1 is ENHRY, CDR2 SYGVKD. The CDR3 has 16 residues. CDR3 protein: CAISESISGFGNEQYF. Written as DNA, the CDR3 is TGTGCCATCAGTGAGTCGATCAGCGGGTTTGGGAACGAGCAGTACTTC.

The chain links TRBV2 to TRBJ2-7, with D perhaps TRBD2 (6 bases). There are 12 residues in the CDR3. V lost 8 bases, J lost 1 base, and 9 bases lay in between. Per germline, CDR1 SNHLY and CDR2 FYNNEI. CDR3 sequence: CASGTLSYEQYF. Here the CDR3 DNA reads TGTGCCAGCGGGACTTTATCCTACGAGCAGTACTTC.

The V call is TRBV6-5, the J call TRBJ1-6, with D unresolved. From germline, CDR1 is MNHEY and CDR2 SVGAGI. V was shortened by 3 bases and J by 10 bases, with 13 bases between the two germline ends. The CDR3 is made up of 14 amino acids. The CDR3 sequence: CASSYRDLGSPLHF. The DNA for the CDR3 is TGTGCCAGCAGTTATCGGGATTTGGGGTCACCCCTCCACTTT.

The V call is TRBV5-6, the J call TRBJ1-3; D gene uncertain. V was shortened by 3 bases and J by 0 bases, with 13 bases between the two germline ends. The CDR3 totals 16 residues. Germline lookup yields CDR1 SGHDT and CDR2 YYEEEE. In nucleotides, the CDR3 is TGTGCCAGCAGCTGGGGTGGGGAGAGCTCTGGAAACACCATATATTTT. Its translation: CASSWGGESSGNTIYF.